Below, 10 T cell receptor beta chains from the same sample are listed, as sequenced in a study of blood T cells in healthy people across ages. The second PCR ran about 6 to 12 cycles with a sample-barcoded 5' primer and J-beta primers. TCRdb re-called the 5' RACE reads with MiXCR, one entry per CDR3 protein. The sample includes 710,000 or so distinct CDR3 sequences, 22% of them seen just once. Sequenced sample: blood. Receptors were obtained from a man between 65 and 85 years old in good health.

The sample holds a few counts of this clonotype. V usage is TRBV18 and J usage is TRBJ2-7; D is unclear. Germline lookup yields CDR1 KGHSH and CDR2 LQKENI. V dropped 2 bases and J dropped 2 bases, with 13 bases sitting between them. This CDR3 is 15 amino acids long. The CDR3 loop reads CASSPREGGTYEQYF. The CDR3 DNA sequence: TGTGCCAGCTCACCAAGGGAAGGCGGTACCTACGAGCAGTACTTC.

The rearrangement uses TRBV29-1 and TRBJ1-1, with D possibly matching TRBD1 (5 bases). The germline V and J ends were trimmed by 3 bases and 1 base, with 12 bases remaining between them. This CDR3 spans 14 amino acids. From germline, CDR1 is SQVTM and CDR2 ANQGSEA. In DNA, the CDR3 is TGCAGCGTTGATGAGGGACGGGGGAACACTGAAGCTTTCTTT. It specifies CSVDEGRGNTEAFF.

In this sample, this clonotype turned up a few times. The rearrangement joins TRBV5-1 to TRBJ1-3; D possibly corresponds to TRBD1 (6 bases). The germline V gene encodes CDR1 SGHRS and CDR2 YFSETQ. The CDR3 has 16 residues. The V gene lost 0 bases and the J gene lost 4 bases, with 14 bases spanning the gap. The CDR3 DNA reads TGCGCCAGCAGCTTGGACCTGGGGGCGGCCGGAAACACCATATATTTT. It translates to CASSLDLGAAGNTIYF.

This clonotype was detected a few times. CDR3 DNA sequence: TGCAGCGGCTGGACTAGCGGCAGATCTTCTGACAATGAGCAGTTCTTC. Protein product: CSGWTSGRSSDNEQFF. The V and J genes are TRBV29-1 and TRBJ2-1; 10 positions match TRBD2. The CDR3 length is 16 residues. Germline V gene lookup returns CDR1 SQVTM and CDR2 ANQGSEA. V lost 7 bases, J lost 5 bases, and 14 bases stayed unmatched.

In DNA, the CDR3 is TGCAGCGTTGAATTGGGGGGCACTGAAGCTTTCTTT. The encoded protein is CSVELGGTEAFF. The chain uses TRBV29-1 and TRBJ1-1; the D gene is possibly TRBD1 (5 bases). Trimming took off 2 bases at V and 4 bases at J, with 8 bases between the two ends. The CDR3 contains 12 residues. Germline CDR1 is SQVTM and CDR2 is ANQGSEA.

The gene calls are TRBV10-2 and TRBJ2-5, with TRBD1 as a possible D gene (6 bases). CDR1 and CDR2 from the germline V gene are WSHSY and SAAADI. The CDR3 consists of 13 residues. Trimming took 3 bases from V and 5 from J, leaving 10 bases between them. The CDR3 nucleotides are TGCGCCAGCAGTGATCAGGGGATCGAGACCCAGTACTTC. It specifies CASSDQGIETQYF.

This clonotype was seen only a few times. The chain uses TRBV20-1 and TRBJ2-3; TRBD2 is a possible D gene (7 bases). This CDR3 is 14 amino acids long. Germline lookup yields CDR1 DFQATT and CDR2 SNEGSKA (reference sequence). V was cut by 4 bases and J by 6 bases, with 17 bases left in between. The CDR3 region is CSAKGGGGVDTQYF. Here the CDR3 DNA reads TGCAGTGCTAAAGGGGGGGGCGGAGTGGATACGCAGTATTTT.

This clonotype has just a few counts. The chain links TRBV20-1 to TRBJ2-1; 8 bases line up with TRBD2. The CDR3 contains 15 residues. J was trimmed by 0 bases and V by 5 bases; bases with no gene match: 6. The germline gives CDR1 DFQATT, CDR2 SNEGSKA (reference sequence). The CDR3 loop reads CSAPRGGSSYNEQFF. DNA for the CDR3: TGCAGTGCTCCCCGGGGGGGAAGCTCCTACAATGAGCAGTTCTTC.

At least ten counts were recorded for this clonotype. The chain employs TRBV7-9 and TRBJ2-3; maybe TRBD2 (5 bases). The CDR3 covers 16 residues. The germline V and J ends were trimmed by 5 bases and 5 bases, with 20 bases remaining between them. Per germline, CDR1 SEHNR and CDR2 FQNEAQ (reference sequence). DNA of the CDR3: TGTGCCAGCAGCGTCGGACTTGGGAACCTCCAAGATACGCAGTATTTT. This codes for CASSVGLGNLQDTQYF.

This chain uses TRBV24-1 with TRBJ2-3; TRBD1 aligns across 9 bases. CDR1 KGHDR and CDR2 SFDVKD come from the germline V gene. CDR3 length: 14 amino acids. With V trimmed by 7 bases and J by 6 bases, 7 bases remained unmatched. In DNA form, the CDR3 reads TGTGCCACCAGGGACAGGGGCTCAGAGGATACGCAGTATTTT. It encodes CATRDRGSEDTQYF.